Detailed here is one T cell receptor (beta chain). The junction and the germline gene differ at one end; a read error may be behind it. The data stem from a study of neurological immune-mediated disorders. One entry per CDR3 protein results from TCRdb running MiXCR on the 5' RACE reads. Seen here are more than 45,000 distinct CDR3 sequences, around 4.2% observed once, and the top ten hold 2.9%. The germline V gene has CDR1 MGHDK and CDR2 SYGVNS. This CDR3 is built from 14 residues. Source material was 2 million unsorted PBMCs, stored at -80 °C in RNAlater. V is TRBV25-1 and J is TRBJ2-4, with TRBD1 identical over 7 bases. The receptor comes from a man aged 50 to 60 with multiple sclerosis. Sequencing input: PBMCs. CDR3 nucleotides: TGTGCCAGTAGTGAGCGAACAGGGGCGCACATTCAGTACTTC. Its translation is CASSERTGAHIQYF.